Listed here is a single TCR beta chain. This record comes from a study of Tregs in tolerant kidney transplant recipients. Background on the study: Recipients received nonmyeloablative bone marrow transplants from related graft donors, with transient mixed chimerism.

Sequenced by immunoSEQ multiplex PCR; TCRdb stores in-frame clones only, minus some. The repertoire holds about 100,000 clones, with 90% as singletons. The CDR3 sequence is 13 residues long. The germline gives CDR1 SGDLS, CDR2 YYNGEE. V trimming: 9 bases; J trimming: 6 bases; junction bases outside the gene matches: 12. The receptor was derived from a human donor who received a combined kidney and bone marrow transplant. Sample: CD4+ T cells from blood, taken before the transplant. The V call is TRBV9, the J call TRBJ2-7; TRBD1 agrees at 7 bases. CDR3 in DNA: TGTGCCACCATCGACAGGGCCGACCTCGAGCAGTACTTC. It codes for CATIDRADLEQYF.